What follows is one TCR beta chain and its context. The target antigen is unknown. This sample was included in a study of Ad26.COV2.S vaccination and SARS-CoV-2 variants. Study context: A participant enrolled in the COV1001 Ad26.COV2.S trial arm provided the sample.

Treatment given: roughly 20 received Ad26.COV2.S at low or high dose, single or two shots; roughly five received placebo; per-sample allocation not given. At day 63 after the first vaccine or placebo injection, samples were drawn. An adult aged 18-55 years in Boston served as the donor. Method: immunoSEQ multiplex PCR; TCRdb's copy keeps in-frame clones and lacks some. The sample consists of some 340,000 clones, around 85% of them appearing once. General study results and limits: Recipients of either vaccine or placebo displayed similar breadth of non-spike TCRs. While placebo recipients had lower spike-specific TCR breadth, vaccine recipients had more.

The V end was cut by 6 bases, the J end by 4 bases, with 13 bases between. The CDR3 is 13 amino acids. Germline V gene sequence: CDR1 SGHRS, CDR2 YFSETQ. Sequenced here: peripheral blood, sampled in a trial of Ad26.COV2.S vaccine versus placebo. V gene TRBV5-1 combines with J gene TRBJ1-1, with a possible D match to TRBD1 (5 bases). The receptor's source is a person aged 18 to 59 who received the Ad26.COV2.S COVID-19 vaccine or a placebo. Here the CDR3 reads CASMLRGGTEAFF. CDR3 sequence (DNA): TGCGCCAGCATGTTGAGGGGAGGCACTGAAGCTTTCTTT.